These T cell receptor beta chains were read from a single sample in a study of vaccination and CD4 T cells after COVID-19. In TCRdb, the PCR reads were re-called with MiXCR into one record per CDR3 protein. Among some 20,000 distinct CDR3 sequences listed, roughly 40% were seen once. These TCRs' antigens remain unknown. The sample was CD4+ T cells from blood, cultured in vitro, taken after SARS-CoV-2 vaccination. Receptors originate from a human donor who had recovered from COVID-19. Each CDR3 is given with its conserved first and last residue. A D gene is named only where the DNA matches it firmly. Size is stated for part of the rows, as once, few or many counts, or as a class when the clone is expanded.

j_gene: TRBJ2-3
v_gene: TRBV24-1
abundance: NA
d_gene: NA
CDR3aa: CATSDLSAGKADTQYF
CDR3nt: TGTGCCACCAGTGATTTGTCGGCGGGAAAGGCAGATACGCAGTATTTT

j_gene: TRBJ1-6
v_gene: TRBV12-3/TRBV12-4
abundance: NA
d_gene: TRBD1
CDR3aa: CASSPGQGQSPLHF
CDR3nt: TGTGCCAGCAGTCCCGGACAGGGCCAATCACCCCTCCACTTT

j_gene: TRBJ2-3
v_gene: TRBV12-3/TRBV12-4
abundance: NA
d_gene: TRBD2
CDR3aa: CASTFGASGTTDTQYF
CDR3nt: TGTGCCAGCACCTTTGGGGCTAGCGGGACCACAGATACGCAGTATTTT

j_gene: TRBJ2-7
v_gene: TRBV10-3
abundance: few
d_gene: NA
CDR3aa: CATSGSFYEQYF
CDR3nt: TGTGCCACCTCAGGGTCCTTCTACGAGCAGTACTTC

j_gene: TRBJ1-5
v_gene: TRBV19
abundance: few
d_gene: NA
CDR3aa: CASSMSREVSQPQHF
CDR3nt: TGTGCCAGTAGTATGAGCAGGGAGGTGAGTCAGCCCCAGCATTTT

j_gene: TRBJ1-2
v_gene: TRBV28
abundance: NA
d_gene: TRBD1
CDR3aa: CASSLPSGQDYGYTF
CDR3nt: TGTGCCAGCAGTTTGCCTTCAGGACAGGACTATGGCTACACCTTC

j_gene: TRBJ1-2
v_gene: TRBV7-2
abundance: NA
d_gene: NA
CDR3aa: CASSRGQRANYGYTF
CDR3nt: TGTGCCAGCAGCCGTGGACAGAGAGCTAACTATGGCTACACCTTC

j_gene: TRBJ1-3
v_gene: TRBV28
abundance: NA
d_gene: TRBD1
CDR3aa: CASGNQGAPGNTIYF
CDR3nt: TGTGCCAGCGGAAATCAGGGGGCGCCTGGAAACACCATATATTTT

j_gene: TRBJ1-2
v_gene: TRBV20-1
abundance: few
d_gene: NA
CDR3aa: CSAIFGGIYGYTF
CDR3nt: TGCAGTGCTATCTTTGGAGGAATCTATGGCTACACCTTC

j_gene: TRBJ2-7
v_gene: TRBV6-1
abundance: few
d_gene: NA
CDR3aa: CASSASGSSYEQYF
CDR3nt: TGTGCCAGCAGTGCATCAGGGAGCTCCTACGAGCAGTACTTC

j_gene: TRBJ1-5
v_gene: TRBV28
abundance: NA
d_gene: NA
CDR3aa: CASHREPNQPQHF
CDR3nt: TGTGCCAGCCACAGGGAACCCAATCAGCCCCAGCATTTT

j_gene: TRBJ1-2
v_gene: TRBV7-8
abundance: NA
d_gene: TRBD1
CDR3aa: CASSLGTGGFDRVNYGYTF
CDR3nt: TGTGCCAGCAGCCTAGGGACAGGGGGCTTCGATAGGGTCAACTATGGCTACACCTTC

j_gene: TRBJ1-5
v_gene: TRBV5-1
abundance: NA
d_gene: NA
CDR3aa: CASSLDGSRNQPQHF
CDR3nt: TGCGCCAGCAGTCTCGACGGTAGTCGCAATCAGCCCCAGCATTTT

j_gene: TRBJ2-3
v_gene: TRBV4-1
abundance: NA
d_gene: NA
CDR3aa: CASSQEAGPTDTQYF
CDR3nt: TGCGCCAGCAGCCAAGAGGCGGGGCCCACAGATACGCAGTATTTT

j_gene: TRBJ2-3
v_gene: TRBV20-1
abundance: few
d_gene: NA
CDR3aa: CSADRRGSSTDTQYF
CDR3nt: TGCAGTGCTGACAGAAGGGGATCTAGCACAGATACGCAGTATTTT

j_gene: TRBJ1-1
v_gene: TRBV28
abundance: NA
d_gene: NA
CDR3aa: CASSPPIVNTEAFF
CDR3nt: TGTGCCAGCAGCCCCCCCATAGTGAACACTGAAGCTTTCTTT

j_gene: TRBJ1-5
v_gene: TRBV27
abundance: once
d_gene: NA
CDR3aa: CASSLKPQGQPQHF
CDR3nt: TGTGCCAGCAGTTTGAAACCTCAGGGACAGCCCCAGCATTTT

j_gene: TRBJ1-5
v_gene: TRBV15
abundance: NA
d_gene: TRBD1
CDR3aa: CATSRGDRGQPQHF
CDR3nt: TGTGCCACCAGCAGAGGAGACAGGGGTCAGCCCCAGCATTTT

j_gene: TRBJ2-3
v_gene: TRBV7-3
abundance: NA
d_gene: TRBD2
CDR3aa: CASSDTGLASDTQYF
CDR3nt: TGTGCCAGCAGCGATACGGGACTAGCGTCAGATACGCAGTATTTT

j_gene: TRBJ2-5
v_gene: TRBV6-1
abundance: NA
d_gene: NA
CDR3aa: CASSGLGETQYF
CDR3nt: TGTGCCAGTTCAGGGCTGGGAGAGACCCAGTACTTC

j_gene: TRBJ1-2
v_gene: TRBV30
abundance: NA
d_gene: TRBD1
CDR3aa: CAWSPGQGGGYTF
CDR3nt: TGTGCCTGGAGTCCCGGACAGGGTGGCGGCTACACCTTC

j_gene: TRBJ1-1
v_gene: TRBV6-2/TRBV6-3
abundance: NA
d_gene: NA
CDR3aa: CASSLLRGNTEAFF
CDR3nt: TGTGCCAGCAGCCTGCTTAGAGGGAACACTGAAGCTTTCTTT

j_gene: TRBJ2-5
v_gene: TRBV12-3/TRBV12-4
abundance: NA
d_gene: TRBD2
CDR3aa: CASSSDSSGSQYF
CDR3nt: TGTGCCAGCAGTTCGGATAGCAGCGGGAGCCAGTACTTC

j_gene: TRBJ1-5
v_gene: TRBV6-2/TRBV6-3
abundance: few
d_gene: NA
CDR3aa: CASIEGGSNQPQHF
CDR3nt: TGTGCCAGCATCGAGGGAGGGAGCAATCAGCCCCAGCATTTT

j_gene: TRBJ2-5
v_gene: TRBV6-2/TRBV6-3
abundance: few
d_gene: NA
CDR3aa: CASSTGTSGRETQYF
CDR3nt: TGTGCCAGCAGCACCGGGACCTCTGGGCGAGAGACCCAGTACTTC

j_gene: TRBJ2-3
v_gene: TRBV6-2/TRBV6-3
abundance: NA
d_gene: NA
CDR3aa: CASSYGAIPSTDTQYF
CDR3nt: TGTGCCAGCAGTTACGGGGCTATTCCTAGCACAGATACGCAGTATTTT

j_gene: TRBJ2-7
v_gene: TRBV6-2/TRBV6-3
abundance: NA
d_gene: NA
CDR3aa: CASSYGGGSDSEQYF
CDR3nt: TGTGCCAGCAGTTATGGAGGAGGGAGCGACAGCGAGCAGTACTTC

j_gene: TRBJ2-5
v_gene: TRBV20-1
abundance: few
d_gene: TRBD2
CDR3aa: CSARDFQRELQETQYF
CDR3nt: TGCAGTGCTAGAGATTTCCAGCGGGAGCTTCAAGAGACCCAGTACTTC

j_gene: TRBJ2-5
v_gene: TRBV6-1
abundance: few
d_gene: NA
CDR3aa: CATSHGVKGGTQYF
CDR3nt: TGTGCCACTTCCCACGGGGTTAAGGGAGGGACCCAGTACTTC

j_gene: TRBJ1-1
v_gene: TRBV15
abundance: NA
d_gene: NA
CDR3aa: CATSKMGLNTEAFF
CDR3nt: TGTGCCACCAGCAAGATGGGTCTAAACACTGAAGCTTTCTTT

j_gene: TRBJ1-1
v_gene: TRBV11-3
abundance: few
d_gene: NA
CDR3aa: CASTSGTEAFF
CDR3nt: TGTGCCAGCACCTCGGGGACTGAAGCTTTCTTT

j_gene: TRBJ2-7
v_gene: TRBV27
abundance: few
d_gene: TRBD2
CDR3aa: CASRFLTSGSYEQYF
CDR3nt: TGTGCCAGCAGGTTCTTGACTAGCGGGTCCTACGAGCAGTACTTC

j_gene: TRBJ1-2
v_gene: TRBV5-1
abundance: NA
d_gene: TRBD1
CDR3aa: CASSYGQGVYTF
CDR3nt: TGCGCCAGCAGCTACGGACAGGGTGTTTACACCTTC

j_gene: TRBJ2-3
v_gene: TRBV20-1
abundance: few
d_gene: TRBD1
CDR3aa: CSARFPGQWSDTQYF
CDR3nt: TGCAGTGCTAGATTTCCGGGACAGTGGTCAGATACGCAGTATTTT

j_gene: TRBJ2-7
v_gene: TRBV6-5
abundance: once
d_gene: NA
CDR3aa: CASSSRSFGLKQYF
CDR3nt: TGTGCCAGCAGTTCTCGGTCCTTCGGCCTGAAGCAGTACTTC

j_gene: TRBJ1-6
v_gene: TRBV20-1
abundance: few
d_gene: TRBD1
CDR3aa: CSAHPGQGSNSPLHF
CDR3nt: TGCAGTGCCCACCCGGGACAGGGCTCTAATTCACCCCTCCACTTT

j_gene: TRBJ1-1
v_gene: TRBV19
abundance: NA
d_gene: NA
CDR3aa: CASSIFREQGTEAFF
CDR3nt: TGTGCCAGTAGTATATTCAGGGAACAAGGCACTGAAGCTTTCTTT

j_gene: TRBJ2-4
v_gene: TRBV24-1
abundance: NA
d_gene: NA
CDR3aa: CATSQDRGGNIQYF
CDR3nt: TGTGCCACCAGTCAAGACAGGGGAGGGAACATTCAGTACTTC

j_gene: TRBJ2-2
v_gene: TRBV27
abundance: NA
d_gene: TRBD1
CDR3aa: CASSFRDRVNTGELFF
CDR3nt: TGTGCCAGCAGTTTCCGGGACAGGGTGAACACCGGGGAGCTGTTTTTT

j_gene: TRBJ1-2
v_gene: TRBV11-2
abundance: NA
d_gene: TRBD1
CDR3aa: CASSLRTGGDYGYTF
CDR3nt: TGTGCCAGCAGCCTGCGGACAGGTGGAGACTATGGCTACACCTTC

j_gene: TRBJ1-2
v_gene: TRBV20-1
abundance: NA
d_gene: TRBD1
CDR3aa: CSAGTGRDYGYTF
CDR3nt: TGCAGTGCGGGGACAGGGAGGGACTATGGCTACACCTTC

j_gene: TRBJ1-5
v_gene: TRBV7-8
abundance: few
d_gene: NA
CDR3aa: CASSLTRVTGQPQHF
CDR3nt: TGTGCCAGCAGCTTAACGAGGGTAACAGGTCAGCCCCAGCATTTT

j_gene: TRBJ1-5
v_gene: TRBV9
abundance: NA
d_gene: NA
CDR3aa: CASSVAGGSGQPQHF
CDR3nt: TGTGCCAGCAGCGTAGCGGGGGGCTCGGGTCAGCCCCAGCATTTT

j_gene: TRBJ2-7
v_gene: TRBV7-2
abundance: few
d_gene: TRBD1
CDR3aa: CASSLEVWTGAYEQYF
CDR3nt: TGTGCCAGCAGCTTAGAAGTGTGGACAGGGGCCTACGAGCAGTACTTC

j_gene: TRBJ2-7
v_gene: TRBV6-2/TRBV6-3
abundance: once
d_gene: NA
CDR3aa: CASSKWDGTYEQYF
CDR3nt: TGTGCCAGCAGTAAATGGGACGGCACCTACGAGCAGTACTTC

j_gene: TRBJ2-3
v_gene: TRBV27
abundance: NA
d_gene: NA
CDR3aa: CASSGGLSAYTDTQYF
CDR3nt: TGTGCCAGCAGTGGGGGGTTAAGTGCGTACACAGATACGCAGTATTTT

j_gene: TRBJ1-3
v_gene: TRBV20-1
abundance: NA
d_gene: NA
CDR3aa: CSAREIVGQLGNTIYF
CDR3nt: TGCAGTGCTAGAGAGATCGTAGGACAGCTAGGAAACACCATATATTTT

j_gene: TRBJ1-1
v_gene: TRBV6-2/TRBV6-3
abundance: few
d_gene: TRBD1
CDR3aa: CASSDFDRGNTEAFF
CDR3nt: TGTGCCAGCAGTGACTTTGACAGGGGGAACACTGAAGCTTTCTTT